This T cell receptor (beta chain) was found in a study of control samples from healthy donors and cancer patients (TCRdb year 2020). Library preparation was by the immunoSEQ multiplex PCR assay. Here the immuneACCESS table is served through TCRdb, limited to in-frame sequences with V and J called. Missing clones are a known gap in these copies; in checked studies unresolved V genes cover under half, and the rest lacks a known reason. The sample has around 80,000 clones on record, approximately 90% of them singletons. In total, the top ten clones hold around 5.7% of the sample. This clone was observed a single time. It has no known antigen specificity. Base qualities are not provided; no much larger clone lies one nucleotide away. The CDR1 and CDR2 encoded by the germline V gene (reference sequence) are LNHDA and SQIVND. Spanning cysteine to phenylalanine, the CDR3 consists of 16 amino acids. The retained sequence is limited to the CDR3, 48 bases, with the frame set at the first base. V was cut back by 7 bases and J by 1 base, leaving a gap of 17 bases between them.

The TCR was taken from a woman between 50 and 59 years old in good health. The sequenced material came from blood. The chain uses TRBV19 and TRBJ1-3, with an unclear D gene assignment. The DNA sequence is as follows: TGTGCCAGTATGTTCCGCCGTCCCGTGTCTGGAAACACCATATATTTT. This gives the protein CASMFRRPVSGNTIYF.